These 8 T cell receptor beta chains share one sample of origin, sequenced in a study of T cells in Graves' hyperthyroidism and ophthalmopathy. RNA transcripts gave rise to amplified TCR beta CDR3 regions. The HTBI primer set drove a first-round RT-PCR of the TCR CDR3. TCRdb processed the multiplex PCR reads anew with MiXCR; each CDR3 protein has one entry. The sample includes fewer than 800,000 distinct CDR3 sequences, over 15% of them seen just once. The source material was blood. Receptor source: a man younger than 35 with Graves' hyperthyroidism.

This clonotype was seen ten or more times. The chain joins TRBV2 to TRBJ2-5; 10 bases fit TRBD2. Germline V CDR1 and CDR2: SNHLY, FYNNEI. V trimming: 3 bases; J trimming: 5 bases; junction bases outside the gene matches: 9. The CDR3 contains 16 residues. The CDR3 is CASSEGLAGEVETQYF. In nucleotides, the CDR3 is TGTGCCAGCAGTGAGGGTCTAGCGGGAGAGGTGGAGACCCAGTACTTC.

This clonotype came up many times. CDR3 loop: CASSLGPEAYYEQYF. The CDR3 nucleotides read TGTGCCAGCAGCTTAGGGCCGGAGGCCTACTACGAGCAGTACTTC. The chain links TRBV7-9 to TRBJ2-7; D is perhaps TRBD2 (5 bases). Trimming stripped 1 base from V and 3 bases from J, with 13 bases between. The CDR3 extends over 15 amino acids. The germline V gene encodes CDR1 SEHNR and CDR2 FQNEAQ (reference sequence).

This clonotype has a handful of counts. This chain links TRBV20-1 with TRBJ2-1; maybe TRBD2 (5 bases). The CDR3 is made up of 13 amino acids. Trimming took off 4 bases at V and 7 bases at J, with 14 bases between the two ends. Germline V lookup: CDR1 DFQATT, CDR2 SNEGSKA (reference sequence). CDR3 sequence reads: CSATPSAVNEQFF. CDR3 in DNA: TGCAGTGCTACCCCCTCAGCGGTGAATGAGCAGTTCTTC.

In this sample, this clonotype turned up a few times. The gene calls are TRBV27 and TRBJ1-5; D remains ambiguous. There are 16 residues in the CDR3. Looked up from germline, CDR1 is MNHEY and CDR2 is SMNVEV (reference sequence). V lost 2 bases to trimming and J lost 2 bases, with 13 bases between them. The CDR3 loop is CASSLADHLGNQPQHF. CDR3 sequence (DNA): TGTGCCAGCAGTTTAGCCGACCATCTTGGCAATCAGCCCCAGCATTTT.

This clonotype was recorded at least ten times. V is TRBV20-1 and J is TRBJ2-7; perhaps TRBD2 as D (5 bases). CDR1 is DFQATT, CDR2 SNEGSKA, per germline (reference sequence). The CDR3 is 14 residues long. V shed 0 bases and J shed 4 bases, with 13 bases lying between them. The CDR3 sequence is CSARDRGQVYEQYF. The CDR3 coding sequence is TGCAGTGCTAGAGATCGCGGGCAGGTTTACGAGCAGTACTTC.

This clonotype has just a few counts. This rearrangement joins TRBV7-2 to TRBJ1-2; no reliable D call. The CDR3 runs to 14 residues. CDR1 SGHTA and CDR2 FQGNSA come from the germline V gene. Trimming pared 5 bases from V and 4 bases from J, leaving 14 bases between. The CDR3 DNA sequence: TGTGCCAGCAGCCCTCGGGGTGCTAGCTATGGCTACACCTTC. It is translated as CASSPRGASYGYTF. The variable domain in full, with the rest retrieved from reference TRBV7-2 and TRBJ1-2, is GAGVSQSPSNKVTEKGKDVELRCDPISGHTALYWYRQSLGQGLEFLIYFQGNSAPDKSGLPSDRFSAERTGGSVSTLTIQRTQQEDSAVYLCASSPRGASYGYTFGSGTRLTVV.

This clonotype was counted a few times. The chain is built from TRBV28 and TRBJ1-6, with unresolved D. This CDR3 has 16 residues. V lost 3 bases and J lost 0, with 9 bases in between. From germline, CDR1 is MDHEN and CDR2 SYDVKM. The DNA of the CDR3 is TGTGCCAGCAGTTTGGTGTCCTACTCCTATAATTCACCCCTCCACTTT. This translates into CASSLVSYSYNSPLHF. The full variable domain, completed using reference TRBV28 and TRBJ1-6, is DVKVTQSSRYLVKRTGEKVFLECVQDMDHENMFWYRQDPGLGLRLIYFSYDVKMKEKGDIPEGYSVSREKKERFSLILESASTNQTSMYLCASSLVSYSYNSPLHFGNGTRLTVT.

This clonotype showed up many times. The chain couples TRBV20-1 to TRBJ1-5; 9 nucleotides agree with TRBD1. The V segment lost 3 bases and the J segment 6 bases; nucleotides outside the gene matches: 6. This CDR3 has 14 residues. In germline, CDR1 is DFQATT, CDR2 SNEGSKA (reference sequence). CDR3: CSARRTGVGQPQHF. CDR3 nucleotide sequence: TGCAGTGCTAGGCGGACAGGGGTTGGTCAGCCCCAGCATTTT.